This T cell receptor (beta chain) is from a study of blood T cell repertoires in COVID-19. Study-wide context: The study drew acute and convalescent COVID-19 samples from the United States, Italy and Spain.

Participants' reported clinical history set cohort assignment. The study recruited exposed participants who had met a COVID-19 case within 2 weeks before entry. Profiling relied on immunoSEQ multiplex PCR, and the TCRdb table lists in-frame clones only, not all of them. The sample has over 200,000 clones, 75% to 90% seen once. With respect to this clone: The sample has other DNA sequences that encode this CDR3 too.

The J segment lost 6 bases and the V segment lost 6 bases, leaving 3 bases of the junction unmatched. Germline V gene lookup returns CDR1 MNHEY and CDR2 SVGAGI. This CDR3 has 12 residues. The J gene is TRBJ2-7, the V gene TRBV6-5; 9 bases are a match to TRBD1. Specimen: PBMCs or T cells enriched from blood (not recorded which). This clonotype originated in a woman aged 25-40 years who had been exposed to COVID-19. Here the CDR3 DNA reads TGTGCCAGCAGCCGACAGGGGGGCGAGCAGTACTTC. Translation gives CASSRQGGEQYF.